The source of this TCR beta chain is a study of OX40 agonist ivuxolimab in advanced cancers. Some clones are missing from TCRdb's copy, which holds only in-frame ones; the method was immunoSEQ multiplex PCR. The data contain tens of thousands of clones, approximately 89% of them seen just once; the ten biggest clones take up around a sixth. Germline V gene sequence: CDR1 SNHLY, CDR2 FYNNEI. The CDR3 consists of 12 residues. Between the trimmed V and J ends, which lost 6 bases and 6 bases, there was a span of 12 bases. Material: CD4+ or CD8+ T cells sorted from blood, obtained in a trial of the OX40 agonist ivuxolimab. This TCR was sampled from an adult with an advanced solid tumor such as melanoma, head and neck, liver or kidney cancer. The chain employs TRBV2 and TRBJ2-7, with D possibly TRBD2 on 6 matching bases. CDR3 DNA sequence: TGTGCCAGCAGCCTCCCCGGGGGCGAGCAGTACTTC. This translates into CASSLPGGEQYF.